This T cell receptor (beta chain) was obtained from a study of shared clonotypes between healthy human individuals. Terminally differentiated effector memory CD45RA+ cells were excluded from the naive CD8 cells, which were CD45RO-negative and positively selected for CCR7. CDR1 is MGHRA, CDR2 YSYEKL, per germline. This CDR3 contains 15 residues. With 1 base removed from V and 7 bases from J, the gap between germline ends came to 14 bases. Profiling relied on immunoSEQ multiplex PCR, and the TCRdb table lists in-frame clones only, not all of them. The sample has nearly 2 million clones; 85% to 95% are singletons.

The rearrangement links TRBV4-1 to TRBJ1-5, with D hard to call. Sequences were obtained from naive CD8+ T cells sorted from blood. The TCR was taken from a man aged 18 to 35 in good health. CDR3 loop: CASSQVPTAKQPQHF. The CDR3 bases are TGCGCCAGCAGCCAAGTACCCACGGCTAAACAGCCCCAGCATTTT.